A selection of T cell receptor beta chains follows, all from one sample in a study of T cell repertoires in cytomegalovirus infection. TCRdb used MiXCR to reprocess the reads, holding one entry per CDR3 protein. The sample lists a few hundred thousand distinct CDR3 sequences; over 15% were seen once. The sample was CD8+ T cells from PBMCs. The receptors derive from a human donor in good health (CMV status not recorded). Some clones in this sample may be carry-over from other donors' samples. The CDR3 runs from the conserved cysteine through the conserved F or W. D genes are given only for firm matches. The size of a clone is reported for some rows only, either as once, few or many, or as a class for expanded clones.

J | size | D | V | CDR3 | DNA
TRBJ2-7 | - | - | TRBV19 | CASSDDFEDEQYF | TGTGCCAGTAGTGATGATTTTGAGGACGAGCAGTACTTC
TRBJ2-7 | - | - | TRBV29-1 | CSVEGLEGDYEQYF | TGCAGCGTTGAAGGGTTGGAGGGGGACTACGAGCAGTACTTC
TRBJ2-1 | few | TRBD2 | TRBV6-5 | CASSESDGGIGNEQFF | TGTGCCAGCAGTGAATCCGACGGGGGGATCGGGAATGAGCAGTTCTTC
TRBJ2-7 | - | - | TRBV7-9 | CASSPNPTGGEQYF | TGTGCCAGCAGCCCCAACCCGACAGGCGGCGAGCAGTACTTC
TRBJ1-2 | - | TRBD1 | TRBV19 | CASSPDPGQGLYGYTF | TGTGCCAGTAGTCCCGACCCGGGACAGGGCCTTTATGGCTACACCTTC
TRBJ2-3 | - | - | TRBV19 | CASSIDWSGSTDTQYF | TGTGCCAGTAGTATTGATTGGTCCGGTAGCACAGATACGCAGTATTTT
TRBJ1-5 | many | TRBD1 | TRBV28 | CASSKTGQGRNQPQHF | TGTGCCAGCAGCAAAACTGGACAGGGGAGGAATCAGCCCCAGCATTTT
TRBJ2-7 | few | TRBD2 | TRBV9 | CASSKSGGPSYEQYF | TGTGCCAGCAGCAAGAGCGGGGGGCCCTCCTACGAGCAGTACTTC
TRBJ1-5 | - | TRBD1 | TRBV7-9 | CASSPPDRGRPDQPQHF | TGTGCCAGCAGCCCGCCGGACAGGGGGCGGCCAGATCAGCCCCAGCATTTT
TRBJ1-5 | few | - | TRBV29-1 | CSVVVGNQPQHF | TGCAGCGTTGTAGTGGGCAATCAGCCCCAGCATTTT
TRBJ2-1 | few | TRBD2 | TRBV5-1 | CASSLEPSGYNEQFF | TGCGCCAGCAGCTTGGAGCCTAGCGGCTACAATGAGCAGTTCTTC
TRBJ2-5 | - | - | TRBV20-1 | CSARTLAVQETQYF | TGCAGTGCTAGAACACTAGCTGTCCAAGAGACCCAGTACTTC
TRBJ2-1 | few | TRBD2 | TRBV24-1 | CATSDQLAEPNNEQFF | TGTGCCACCAGTGACCAGCTAGCGGAGCCGAACAATGAGCAGTTCTTC
TRBJ1-4 | many | - | TRBV28 | CASSFEEGLLLNEKLFF | TGTGCCAGCAGTTTTGAGGAGGGCCTTCTTTTAAATGAAAAACTGTTTTTT
TRBJ2-7 | - | - | TRBV5-1 | CASSLEDSYEQYF | TGCGCCAGCAGCTTGGAGGACAGCTACGAGCAGTACTTC
TRBJ1-1 | few | - | TRBV5-4 | CASSLEVGVGNTEAFF | TGTGCCAGCAGCTTGGAAGTGGGGGTTGGGAACACTGAAGCTTTCTTT
TRBJ1-2 | few | - | TRBV20-1 | CSASPPREREDYGYTF | TGCAGTGCTAGTCCCCCCCGAGAGAGGGAAGACTATGGCTACACCTTC
TRBJ2-5 | few | TRBD2 | TRBV6-7 | CASSYPNTTSGGEKYQETQYF | TGTGCCAGCAGTTACCCTAACACGACTAGCGGGGGAGAAAAGTACCAAGAGACCCAGTACTTC
TRBJ2-5 | - | - | TRBV7-8 | CASSSLNRDGGETQYF | TGTGCCAGCAGCTCCCTGAACCGGGACGGCGGGGAGACCCAGTACTTC
TRBJ1-1 | - | - | TRBV28 | CAIAGTLNTEAFF | TGTGCCATTGCGGGCACCCTGAACACTGAAGCTTTCTTT
TRBJ1-2 | - | - | TRBV2 | CASPGLNYGYTF | TGTGCCTCACCGGGATTAAACTATGGCTACACCTTC
TRBJ2-1 | few | TRBD1 | TRBV19 | CATKPRDRGSYNEQFF | TGTGCCACCAAGCCCCGAGACAGGGGCTCCTACAATGAGCAGTTCTTC
TRBJ2-3 | few | TRBD2 | TRBV24-1 | CATSDLTGGGTDTQYF | TGTGCCACCAGTGATTTGACCGGGGGGGGCACAGATACGCAGTATTTT
TRBJ1-4 | many | - | TRBV28 | CASSWRLPQNEKLFF | TGTGCCAGCAGCTGGAGACTGCCGCAGAATGAAAAACTGTTTTTT
TRBJ2-7 | many | - | TRBV28 | CASRPDTTYEQYF | TGTGCCAGCAGGCCGGACACAACCTACGAGCAGTACTTC
TRBJ2-7 | many | - | TRBV7-9 | CASSPDRTNSYEQYF | TGTGCCAGCAGCCCCGACAGGACCAACTCCTACGAGCAGTACTTC
TRBJ2-3 | few | - | TRBV2 | CASIRVAKGTDTQYF | TGTGCCAGCATACGCGTAGCGAAAGGCACAGATACGCAGTATTTT
TRBJ2-3 | - | TRBD2 | TRBV14 | CASRRTSGGVTDTQYF | TGTGCCAGCAGACGGACTAGCGGGGGCGTCACAGATACGCAGTATTTT
TRBJ2-5 | few | - | TRBV7-3 | CASSPHGLPEETQYF | TGTGCCAGCAGCCCCCACGGCCTGCCTGAAGAGACCCAGTACTTC